Below, 8 T cell receptor beta chains from the same sample are listed, as sequenced in a study of metastatic and nonmetastatic thyroid tumors. MiXCR re-clonotyped the PCR reads for TCRdb. The table shows over 70,000 clones, with roughly 18% occurring only once. Among the patients, none had received any treatment before thyroid surgery. Sequencing was performed on blood. These receptors originate from a female donor with papillary thyroid cancer or a benign thyroid nodule (not recorded which). Some clones in this sample may be carry-over from other donors' samples.

This clone was counted at least ten times. The rearrangement links TRBV20-1 to TRBJ2-2; the match to TRBD2 covers 8 bases. This CDR3 contains 14 residues. V dropped 4 bases and J dropped 5; count of bases not matched to a gene: 6. CDR1 DFQATT and CDR2 SNEGSKA come from the germline V gene (reference sequence). CDR3 sequence: CSANSGRGTGELFF. The CDR3 coding sequence is TGCAGTGCTAACAGCGGGAGAGGTACCGGGGAGCTGTTTTTT.

This clone was recorded a few times. The rearrangement links TRBV9 to TRBJ1-6, with 8 bases fitting TRBD1. The ends lost 0 bases at V and 6 bases at J; junction bases unmatched: 8. Germline lookup yields CDR1 SGDLS and CDR2 YYNGEE. CDR3 length equals 17 residues. This chain's CDR3 is CASSVGQGSWVNSPLHF. CDR3 bases: TGTGCCAGCAGCGTAGGACAGGGGAGTTGGGTTAATTCACCCCTCCACTTT. The full variable domain, in which reference TRBV9 and TRBJ1-6 provide the parts outside the CDR3, is DSGVTQTPKHLITATGQRVTLRCSPRSGDLSVYWYQQSLDQGLQFLIQYYNGEERAKGNILERFSAQQFPDLHSELNLSSLELGDSALYFCASSVGQGSWVNSPLHFGNGTRLTVT.

In its sample, this clone was seen many times. The chain employs TRBV20-1 and TRBJ2-1; possibly TRBD1 for D (6 bases). V lost 3 bases and J 2 bases, leaving 23 bases between the germline ends. Germline loops: CDR1 DFQATT, CDR2 SNEGSKA (reference sequence). This CDR3 contains 18 residues. CDR3 sequence reads: CSARPRTVHTTTYNEQFF. CDR3 bases: TGCAGTGCTAGGCCTAGGACAGTCCATACAACTACCTACAATGAGCAGTTCTTC.

With regard to this clone: With a much larger clone just one base away, this may be a read error. This sequence joins TRBV7-6 and TRBJ2-7, with D perhaps TRBD2 (5 bases). There are 17 residues in the CDR3. Germline CDR1 and CDR2: SGHVS and FNYEAQ. CDR3 DNA: TGTACCAGCAGCTCCAGACACAGTCCCAGACTATCCTACGAGCAGTGCTTC. This codes for CTSSSRHSPRLSYEQCF.

This clone occurred many times. J is TRBJ1-2 and V is TRBV5-1, with D perhaps TRBD1 (5 bases). CDR3 size: 14 residues. In germline, CDR1 is SGHRS, CDR2 YFSETQ. Trimming left V 3 bases short and J 7 bases short, with 16 bases between. The CDR3 region is CASSWGTSEGGYTF. CDR3 DNA: TGCGCCAGCAGCTGGGGGACCTCGGAGGGTGGCTACACCTTC.

This clone was seen ten or more times. V is TRBV4-1 and J is TRBJ2-3; TRBD1 matches at 7 bases. J gave up 4 bases and V 4 bases, and 5 bases lay outside the gene matches. Germline loops: CDR1 MGHRA, CDR2 YSYEKL. The CDR3 is 14 amino acids. This CDR3 reads CASSPSTGADTQYF. Here the CDR3 DNA reads TGCGCCAGCAGCCCAAGTACAGGGGCAGATACGCAGTATTTT.

This clone was picked up many times. The DNA of the CDR3 is TGTGCCAGCAGCCGCAGTATTCGGACTTCCAATGAGCAGTTCTTC. As protein: CASSRSIRTSNEQFF. This chain uses TRBV7-9 with TRBJ2-1; D possibly corresponds to TRBD2 (5 bases). The CDR3 length is 15 residues. Germline CDR1 is SEHNR and CDR2 is FQNEAQ (reference sequence). The V end was cut by 5 bases, the J end by 6 bases, with 17 bases between.

The sample holds many counts of this clone. J is TRBJ1-2 and V is TRBV27, with 7 bases aligning to TRBD1. V trimming: 5 bases; J trimming: 5 bases; junction bases outside the gene matches: 8. Germline loops: CDR1 MNHEY, CDR2 SMNVEV (reference sequence). CDR3 size: 14 residues. This CDR3 is CASSPGQAQYGYTF. In DNA form, the CDR3 reads TGTGCCAGCAGTCCAGGACAGGCGCAGTATGGCTACACCTTC.